This T cell receptor (beta chain) derives from a study of cytotoxic CD8 clonotypes in ibrutinib-treated CLL. The assay was immunoSEQ multiplex PCR, and TCRdb's table has in-frame clones only and misses some. The table lists about 130,000 clones, 70% to 90% of them singletons, with about 2.1% in the top ten. J gave up 4 bases and V 2 bases, and 5 bases lay outside the gene matches. The CDR3 consists of 15 residues. Germline V lookup: CDR1 LNHDA, CDR2 SQIVND (reference sequence). The chain uses TRBV19 and TRBJ2-1; 7 bases agree with TRBD1. This TCR was sampled from a human donor with chronic lymphocytic leukemia. This material consisted of PBMCs, taken after 24 months of ibrutinib treatment. The CDR3 region has the DNA TGTGCCAGTAGTATACAGGGGGATGTGTACAATGAGCAGTTCTTC. This encodes CASSIQGDVYNEQFF.